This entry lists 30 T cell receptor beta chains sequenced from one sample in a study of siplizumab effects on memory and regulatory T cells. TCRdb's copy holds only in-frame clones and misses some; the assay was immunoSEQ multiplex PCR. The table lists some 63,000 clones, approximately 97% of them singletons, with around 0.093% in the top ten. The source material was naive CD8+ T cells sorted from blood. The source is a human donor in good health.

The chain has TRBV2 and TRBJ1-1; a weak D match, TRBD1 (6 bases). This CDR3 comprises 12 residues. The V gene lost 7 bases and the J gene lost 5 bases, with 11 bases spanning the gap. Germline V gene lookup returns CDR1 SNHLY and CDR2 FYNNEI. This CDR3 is CASTGQGTEAFF. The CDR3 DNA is TGTGCCAGCACCGGGCAGGGGACTGAAGCTTTCTTT.

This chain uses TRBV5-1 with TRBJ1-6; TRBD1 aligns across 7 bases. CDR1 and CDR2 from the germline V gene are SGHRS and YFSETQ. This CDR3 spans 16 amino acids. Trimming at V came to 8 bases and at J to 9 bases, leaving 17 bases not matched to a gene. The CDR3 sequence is CASNEDWTGLSSPLHF. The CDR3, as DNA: TGCGCCAGTAACGAGGACTGGACAGGACTTTCTTCACCCCTCCACTTT.

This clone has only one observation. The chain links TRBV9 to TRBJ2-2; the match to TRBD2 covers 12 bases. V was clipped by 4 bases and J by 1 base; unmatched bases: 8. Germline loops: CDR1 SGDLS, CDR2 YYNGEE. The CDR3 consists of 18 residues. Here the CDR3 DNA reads TGTGCCAGCAGCCCTACTTGGACTAGCGGGGTGAACACCGGGGAGCTGTTTTTT. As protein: CASSPTWTSGVNTGELFF.

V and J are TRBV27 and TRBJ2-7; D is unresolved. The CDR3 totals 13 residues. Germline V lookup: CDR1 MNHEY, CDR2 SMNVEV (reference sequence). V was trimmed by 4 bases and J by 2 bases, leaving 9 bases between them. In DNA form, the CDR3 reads TGTGCCAGCAGTTATGGGGAAACCTACGAGCAGTACTTC. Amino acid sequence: CASSYGETYEQYF.

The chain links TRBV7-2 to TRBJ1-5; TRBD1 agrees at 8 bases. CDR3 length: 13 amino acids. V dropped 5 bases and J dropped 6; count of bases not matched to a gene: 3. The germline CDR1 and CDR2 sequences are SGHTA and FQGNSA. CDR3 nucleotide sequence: TGTGCCAGCAGCCCCGACAGGGGTCAGCCCCAGCATTTT. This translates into CASSPDRGQPQHF.

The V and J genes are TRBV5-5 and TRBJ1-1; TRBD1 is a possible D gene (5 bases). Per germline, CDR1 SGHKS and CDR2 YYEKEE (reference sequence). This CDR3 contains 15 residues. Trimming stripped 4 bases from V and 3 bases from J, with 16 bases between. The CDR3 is CASSPWTLGDTEAFF. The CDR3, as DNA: TGTGCCAGCAGCCCCTGGACCCTGGGGGACACTGAAGCTTTCTTT. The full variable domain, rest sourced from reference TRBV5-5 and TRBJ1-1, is DAGVTQSPTHLIKTRGQQVTLRCSPISGHKSVSWYQQVLGQGPQFIFQYYEKEERGRGNFPDRFSARQFPNYSSELNVNALLLGDSALYLCASSPWTLGDTEAFFGQGTRLTVV.

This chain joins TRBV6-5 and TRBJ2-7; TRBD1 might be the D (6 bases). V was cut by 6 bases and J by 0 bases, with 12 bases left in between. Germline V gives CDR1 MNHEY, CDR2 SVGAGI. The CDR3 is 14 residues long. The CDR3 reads CASSSDSSSYEQYF. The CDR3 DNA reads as TGTGCCAGCAGCTCGGACAGTAGCTCCTACGAGCAGTACTTC.

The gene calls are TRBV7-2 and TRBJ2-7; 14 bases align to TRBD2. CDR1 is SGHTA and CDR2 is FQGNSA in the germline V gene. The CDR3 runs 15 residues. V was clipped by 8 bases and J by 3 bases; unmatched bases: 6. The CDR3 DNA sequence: TGTGCCAGCGGCACGGGACTAGCGGGGGTCTACGAGCAGTACTTC. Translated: CASGTGLAGVYEQYF.

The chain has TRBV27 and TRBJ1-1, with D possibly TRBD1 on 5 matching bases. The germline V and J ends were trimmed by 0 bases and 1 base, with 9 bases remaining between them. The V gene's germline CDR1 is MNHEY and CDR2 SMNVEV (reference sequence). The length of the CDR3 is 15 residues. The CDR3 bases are TGTGCCAGCAGTTTATCAGCCGGGGCGAACACTGAAGCTTTCTTT. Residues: CASSLSAGANTEAFF.

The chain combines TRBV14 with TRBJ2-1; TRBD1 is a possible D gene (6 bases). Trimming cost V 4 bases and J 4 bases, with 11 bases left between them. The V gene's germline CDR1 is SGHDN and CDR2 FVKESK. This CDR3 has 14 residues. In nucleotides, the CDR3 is TGTGCCAGCAGCCTCGACCAGGGGTACAATGAGCAGTTCTTC. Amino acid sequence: CASSLDQGYNEQFF. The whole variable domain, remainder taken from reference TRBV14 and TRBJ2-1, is EAGVTQFPSHSVIEKGQTVTLRCDPISGHDNLYWYRRVMGKEIKFLLHFVKESKQDESGMPNNRFLAERTGGTYSTLKVQPAELEDSGVYFCASSLDQGYNEQFFGPGTRLTVL.

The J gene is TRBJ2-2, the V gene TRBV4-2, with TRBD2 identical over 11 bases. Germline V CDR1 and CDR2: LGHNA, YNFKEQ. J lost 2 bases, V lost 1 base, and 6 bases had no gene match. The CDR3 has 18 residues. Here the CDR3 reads CASSQVDSGGVNTGELFF. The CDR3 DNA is TGTGCCAGCAGCCAAGTGGATAGCGGGGGGGTCAACACCGGGGAGCTGTTTTTT.

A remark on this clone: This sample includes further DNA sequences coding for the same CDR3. The CDR3 nucleotides are TGTGCCAGTAGTATTGGGACAGGTACCTACGAGCAGTACTTC. This sequence encodes CASSIGTGTYEQYF. The chain employs TRBV19 and TRBJ2-7; 8 nucleotides align to TRBD1. The CDR3 consists of 14 residues. The germline CDR1 and CDR2 sequences are LNHDA and SQIVND (reference sequence). Losses at the gene ends were 3 bases for V and 2 bases for J; bases not matched to a gene: 3.

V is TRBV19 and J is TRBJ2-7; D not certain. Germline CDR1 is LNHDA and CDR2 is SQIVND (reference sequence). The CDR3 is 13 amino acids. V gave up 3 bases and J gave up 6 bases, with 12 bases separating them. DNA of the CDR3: TGTGCCAGTAGTATGGGTCCCAAGGGCGAGCAGTACTTC. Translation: CASSMGPKGEQYF.

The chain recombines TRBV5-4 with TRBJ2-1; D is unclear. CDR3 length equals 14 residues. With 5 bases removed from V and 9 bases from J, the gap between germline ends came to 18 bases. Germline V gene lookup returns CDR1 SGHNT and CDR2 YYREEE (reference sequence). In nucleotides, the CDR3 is TGTGCCAGCAGAGTGGTCCCCGAGGACGGTGAGCAGTTCTTC. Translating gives CASRVVPEDGEQFF.

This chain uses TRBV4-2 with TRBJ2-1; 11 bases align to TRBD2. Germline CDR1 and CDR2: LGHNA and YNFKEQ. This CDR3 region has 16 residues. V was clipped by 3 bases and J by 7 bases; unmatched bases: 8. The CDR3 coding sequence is TGTGCCAGCAGCCATGGGCTTAGCGGGGGGGCAAATGAGCAGTTCTTC. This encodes CASSHGLSGGANEQFF.

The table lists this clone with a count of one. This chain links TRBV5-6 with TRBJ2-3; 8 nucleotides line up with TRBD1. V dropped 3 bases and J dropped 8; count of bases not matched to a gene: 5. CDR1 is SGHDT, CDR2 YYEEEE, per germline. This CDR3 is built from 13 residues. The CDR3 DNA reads TGTGCCAGCAGCTCGGGACAGGAGATTACGCAGTATTTT. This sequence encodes CASSSGQEITQYF.

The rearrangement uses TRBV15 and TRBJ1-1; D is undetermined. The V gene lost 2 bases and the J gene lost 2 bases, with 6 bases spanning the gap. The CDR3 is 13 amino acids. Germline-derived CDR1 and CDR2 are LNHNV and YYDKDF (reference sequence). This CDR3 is CATSRITNTEAFF. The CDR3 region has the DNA TGTGCCACCAGCAGAATTACCAACACTGAAGCTTTCTTT.

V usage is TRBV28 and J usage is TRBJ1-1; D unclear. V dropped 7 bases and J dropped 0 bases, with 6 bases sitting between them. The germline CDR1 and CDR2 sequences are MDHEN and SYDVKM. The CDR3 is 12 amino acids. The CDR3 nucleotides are TGTGCCAGCACGACAATGAACACTGAAGCTTTCTTT. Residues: CASTTMNTEAFF.

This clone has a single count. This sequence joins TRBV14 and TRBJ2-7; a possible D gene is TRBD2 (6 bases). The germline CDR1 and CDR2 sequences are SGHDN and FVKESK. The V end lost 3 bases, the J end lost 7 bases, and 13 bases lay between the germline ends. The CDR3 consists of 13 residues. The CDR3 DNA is TGTGCCAGCAGCCACGACTTCGCGGGAGAGCAGTACTTC. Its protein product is CASSHDFAGEQYF.

This chain's CDR3 is CASSYSGGGAYNEQFF. The CDR3 DNA is TGTGCCAGCAGTTACTCTGGCGGGGGGGCCTACAATGAGCAGTTCTTC. The chain carries TRBV6-5 and TRBJ2-1, with TRBD2 identical over 9 bases. Germline CDR1 is MNHEY and CDR2 is SVGAGI. Trimming took 0 bases from V and 2 from J; bases not matched to a gene: 2. The CDR3 consists of 16 residues.

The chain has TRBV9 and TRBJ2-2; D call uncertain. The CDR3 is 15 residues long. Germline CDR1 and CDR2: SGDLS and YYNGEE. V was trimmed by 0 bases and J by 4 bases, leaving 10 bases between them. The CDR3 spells CASSVVARATGELFF. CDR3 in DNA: TGTGCCAGCAGCGTAGTGGCTCGCGCCACCGGGGAGCTGTTTTTT. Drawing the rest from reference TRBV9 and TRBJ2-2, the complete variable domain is DSGVTQTPKHLITATGQRVTLRCSPRSGDLSVYWYQQSLDQGLQFLIQYYNGEERAKGNILERFSAQQFPDLHSELNLSSLELGDSALYFCASSVVARATGELFFGEGSRLTVL.

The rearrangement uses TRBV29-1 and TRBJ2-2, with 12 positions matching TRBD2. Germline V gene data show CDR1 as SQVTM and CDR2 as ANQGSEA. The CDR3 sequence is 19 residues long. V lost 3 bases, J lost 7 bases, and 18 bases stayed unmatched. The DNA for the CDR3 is TGCAGCGTTGACCTGGGGCTAGCGGGGGGGCTCGGAACATACGGGGAGCTGTTTTTT. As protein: CSVDLGLAGGLGTYGELFF.

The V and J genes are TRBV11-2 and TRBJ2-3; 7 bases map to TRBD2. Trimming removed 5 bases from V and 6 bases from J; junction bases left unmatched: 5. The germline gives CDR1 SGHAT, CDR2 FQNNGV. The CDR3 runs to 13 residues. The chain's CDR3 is CASSPAGRDTQYF. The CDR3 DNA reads TGTGCCAGCAGCCCAGCGGGGAGGGATACGCAGTATTTT.

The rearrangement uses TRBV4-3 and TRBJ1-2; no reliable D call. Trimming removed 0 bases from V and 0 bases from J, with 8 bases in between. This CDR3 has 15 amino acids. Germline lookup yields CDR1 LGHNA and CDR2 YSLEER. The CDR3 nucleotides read TGCGCCAGCAGCCAAGAGTTAGAAACTAACTATGGCTACACCTTC. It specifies CASSQELETNYGYTF.

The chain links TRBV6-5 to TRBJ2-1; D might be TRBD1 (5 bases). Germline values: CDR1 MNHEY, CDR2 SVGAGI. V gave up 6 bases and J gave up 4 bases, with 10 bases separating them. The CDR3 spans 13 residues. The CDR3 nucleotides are TGTGCCAGCAGATATACAGGATACAATGAGCAGTTCTTC. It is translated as CASRYTGYNEQFF.

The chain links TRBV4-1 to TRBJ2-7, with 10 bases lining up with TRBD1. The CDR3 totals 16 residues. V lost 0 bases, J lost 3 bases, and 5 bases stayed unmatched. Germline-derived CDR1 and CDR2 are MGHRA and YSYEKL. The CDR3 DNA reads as TGCGCCAGCAGCCAAGATTCGGGACAGGGGAGCTACGAGCAGTACTTC. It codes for CASSQDSGQGSYEQYF.

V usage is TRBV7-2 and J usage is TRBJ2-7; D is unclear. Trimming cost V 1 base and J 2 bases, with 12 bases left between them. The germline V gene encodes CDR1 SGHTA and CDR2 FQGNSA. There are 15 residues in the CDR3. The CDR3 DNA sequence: TGTGCCAGCAGCTTAGAAGCAGCTAATCCCTACGAGCAGTACTTC. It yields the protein CASSLEAANPYEQYF.

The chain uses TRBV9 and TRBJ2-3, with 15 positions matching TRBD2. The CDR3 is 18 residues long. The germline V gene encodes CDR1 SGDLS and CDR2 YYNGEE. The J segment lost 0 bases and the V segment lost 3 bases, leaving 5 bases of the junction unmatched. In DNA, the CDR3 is TGTGCCAGCAGCGACGGACTAGCGGGGGGGCAAAGCACAGATACGCAGTATTTT. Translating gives CASSDGLAGGQSTDTQYF.

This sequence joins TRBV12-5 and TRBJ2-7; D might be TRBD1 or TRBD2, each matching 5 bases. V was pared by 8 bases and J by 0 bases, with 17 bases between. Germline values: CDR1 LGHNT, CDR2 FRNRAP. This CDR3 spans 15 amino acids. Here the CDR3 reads CASFGQRGNSYEQYF. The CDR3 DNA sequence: TGTGCTAGTTTCGGCCAACGGGGCAACTCCTACGAGCAGTACTTC.

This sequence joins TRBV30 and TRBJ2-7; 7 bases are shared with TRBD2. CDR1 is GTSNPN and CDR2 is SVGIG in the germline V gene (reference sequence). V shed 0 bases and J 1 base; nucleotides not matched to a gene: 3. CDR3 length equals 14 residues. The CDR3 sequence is CAWSVVGGSYEQYF. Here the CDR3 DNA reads TGTGCCTGGAGTGTGGTGGGGGGGTCCTACGAGCAGTACTTC.